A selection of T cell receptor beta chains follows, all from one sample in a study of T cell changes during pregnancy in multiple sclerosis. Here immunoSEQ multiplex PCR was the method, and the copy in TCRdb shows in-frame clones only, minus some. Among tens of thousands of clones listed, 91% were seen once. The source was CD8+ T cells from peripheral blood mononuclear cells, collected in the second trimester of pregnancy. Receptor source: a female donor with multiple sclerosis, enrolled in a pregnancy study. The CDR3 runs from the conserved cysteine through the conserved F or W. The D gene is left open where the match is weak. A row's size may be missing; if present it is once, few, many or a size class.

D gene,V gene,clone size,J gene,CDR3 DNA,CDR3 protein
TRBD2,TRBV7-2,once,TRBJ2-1,TGTGCCAGCAGCTCTACTAGCGGATCCTACAATGAGCAGTTCTTC,CASSSTSGSYNEQFF
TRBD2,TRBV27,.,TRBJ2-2,TGTGCCAGCAGTTTCTTTCCGGGACTAGCGGTAGGGGAGCTGTTTTTT,CASSFFPGLAVGELFF
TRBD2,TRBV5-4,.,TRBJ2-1,TGTGCCAGCAGCTCTGAGAAAGGAACTAGCGGGAGGGGTGAGCAGTTCTTC,CASSSEKGTSGRGEQFF
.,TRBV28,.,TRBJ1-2,TGTGCCAGCAGTTTAAGCACAGGGATTTTTTGGGGCTACACCTTC,CASSLSTGIFWGYTF
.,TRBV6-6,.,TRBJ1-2,TGTGCCAGCAGTTACTCCGGGGGGGTTAACTATGGCTACACCTTC,CASSYSGGVNYGYTF
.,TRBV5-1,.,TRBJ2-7,TGCGCCAGCAGCTTATCAGGGCCGCAGTACTTC,CASSLSGPQYF
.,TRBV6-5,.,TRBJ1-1,TGTGCCAGTAAACATCTAGTAAACACTGAAGCTTTCTTT,CASKHLVNTEAFF
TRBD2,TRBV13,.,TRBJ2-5,TGTGCCAGCAGCTCGTATAGCGGGAGCAAAGAGACCCAGTACTTC,CASSSYSGSKETQYF
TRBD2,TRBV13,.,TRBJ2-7,TGTGCCAGCAGCTGGGGACTAGCGGGAGCCTACGAGCAGTACTTC,CASSWGLAGAYEQYF
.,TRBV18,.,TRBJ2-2,TGTGCCAGCTCACCACCCTCAGGGAACACCGGGGAGCTGTTTTTT,CASSPPSGNTGELFF
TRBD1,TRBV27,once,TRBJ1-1,TGTGCCAGCAGTTTAGGGACAGGGCCCAACACTGAAGCTTTCTTT,CASSLGTGPNTEAFF
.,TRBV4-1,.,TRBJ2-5,TGCGCCAGCAGCCAAGATGGGCGGGTGTGGGGGCTTGAGACCCAGTACTTC,CASSQDGRVWGLETQYF
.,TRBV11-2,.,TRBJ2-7,TGTGCCAGCAGCTTAGCGGGGGAAGTCTACGAGCAGTACTTC,CASSLAGEVYEQYF
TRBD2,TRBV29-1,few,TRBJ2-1,TGCAGCGCGGAGTCGGGCCTAGCGGGAGGGAGCTCCTACAATGAGCAGTTCTTC,CSAESGLAGGSSYNEQFF
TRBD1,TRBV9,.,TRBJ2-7,TGTGCCAGCAGCAATCCGGGACAGGGGGCGAGGGAGCAGTACTTC,CASSNPGQGAREQYF
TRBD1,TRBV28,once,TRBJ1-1,TGTGCCAGCAGTTTGTTACCCGGGACAGGGTGGCCCGAAGCTTTCTTT,CASSLLPGTGWPEAFF
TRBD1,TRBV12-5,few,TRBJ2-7,TGTGCTAGTGGTTTCTTACTGGGACAGGCCGACGAGCAGTACTTC,CASGFLLGQADEQYF
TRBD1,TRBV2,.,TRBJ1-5,TGTGCCAGCAGAAAAGACAGGGTTAGCAATCAGCCCCAGCATTTT,CASRKDRVSNQPQHF
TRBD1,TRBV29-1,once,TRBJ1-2,TGCAGCGTTGGGCAGGGGGACGGAGATGGCTACACCTTC,CSVGQGDGDGYTF
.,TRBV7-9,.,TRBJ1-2,TGTGCCAGCAGCTTAGTAGCACCCTCCTATGGCTACACCTTC,CASSLVAPSYGYTF